This section outlines one T cell receptor (beta chain) sequence together with its context. The data originate from a study of technical replicates of blood from a few donors. The protocol was immunoSEQ multiplex PCR, while the TCRdb copy is restricted to in-frame clones and leaves out a portion. The sample lists 80,000 or so clones, about 97% occurring once. Trimming left V 4 bases short and J 4 bases short, with 13 bases between. The V gene's germline CDR1 is SEHNR and CDR2 FQNEAQ (reference sequence). CDR3 length equals 14 residues. The TCR sequence derives from a human donor in good health. The genes are TRBV7-9 and TRBJ1-1; D might be TRBD1 (5 bases). What was sequenced was T cells isolated from PBMCs. The CDR3 sequence is CASSSAGPSTEAFF. CDR3 nucleotide sequence: TGTGCCAGCAGCTCTGCGGGGCCGAGCACTGAAGCTTTCTTT.